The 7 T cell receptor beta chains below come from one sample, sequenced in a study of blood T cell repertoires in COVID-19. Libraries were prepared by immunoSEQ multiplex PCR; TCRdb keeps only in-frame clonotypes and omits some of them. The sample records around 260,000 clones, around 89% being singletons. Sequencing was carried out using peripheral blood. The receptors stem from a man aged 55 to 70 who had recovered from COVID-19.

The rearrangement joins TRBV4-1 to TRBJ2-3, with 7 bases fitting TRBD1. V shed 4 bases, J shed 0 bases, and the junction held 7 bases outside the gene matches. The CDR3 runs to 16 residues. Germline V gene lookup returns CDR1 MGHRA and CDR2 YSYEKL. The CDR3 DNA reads TGCGCCAGCAGCCTATGGGGCAGGGGGAGCACAGATACGCAGTATTTT. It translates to CASSLWGRGSTDTQYF.

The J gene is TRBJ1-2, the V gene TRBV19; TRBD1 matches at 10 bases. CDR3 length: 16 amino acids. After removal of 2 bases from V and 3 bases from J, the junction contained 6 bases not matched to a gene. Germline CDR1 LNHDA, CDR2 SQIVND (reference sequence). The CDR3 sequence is CASSIRWTGGDYGYTF. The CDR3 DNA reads TGTGCCAGTAGTATAAGGTGGACAGGGGGGGACTATGGCTACACCTTC.

In DNA, the CDR3 is TGCGCCAGCAGCTTGGTGAGCGGCCTCAATGAGCAGTTCTTC. Its translation: CASSLVSGLNEQFF. The genes are TRBV5-1 and TRBJ2-1; TRBD2 might be the D (5 bases). This CDR3 has 14 amino acids. V was clipped by 0 bases and J by 6 bases, with 10 bases between them. Per germline, CDR1 SGHRS and CDR2 YFSETQ.

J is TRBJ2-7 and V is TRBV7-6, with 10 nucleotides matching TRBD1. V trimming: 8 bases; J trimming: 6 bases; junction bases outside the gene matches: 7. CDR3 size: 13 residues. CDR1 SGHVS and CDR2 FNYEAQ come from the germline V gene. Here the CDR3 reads CASQGGQGFEQYF. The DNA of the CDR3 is TGTGCCAGCCAGGGGGGACAGGGGTTCGAGCAGTACTTC. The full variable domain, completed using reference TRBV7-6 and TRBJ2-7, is GAGVSQSPRYKVTKRGQDVALRCDPISGHVSLYWYRQALGQGPEFLTYFNYEAQQDKSGLPNDRFSAERPEGSISTLTIQRTEQRDSAMYRCASQGGQGFEQYFGPGTRLTVT.

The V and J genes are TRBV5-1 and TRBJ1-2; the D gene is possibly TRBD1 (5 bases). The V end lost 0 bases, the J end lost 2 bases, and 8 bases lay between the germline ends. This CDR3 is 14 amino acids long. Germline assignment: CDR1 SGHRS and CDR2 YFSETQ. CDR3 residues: CASSLEPGNYGYTF. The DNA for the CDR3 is TGCGCCAGCAGCTTGGAACCAGGGAACTATGGCTACACCTTC.

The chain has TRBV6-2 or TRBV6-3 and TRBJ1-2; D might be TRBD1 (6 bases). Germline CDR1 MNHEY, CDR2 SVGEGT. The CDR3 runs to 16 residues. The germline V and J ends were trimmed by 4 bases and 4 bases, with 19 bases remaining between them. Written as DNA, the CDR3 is TGTGCCAGCAGTTCCCGGACAGTTCGCCGAACCTATGGCTACACCTTC. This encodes CASSSRTVRRTYGYTF.

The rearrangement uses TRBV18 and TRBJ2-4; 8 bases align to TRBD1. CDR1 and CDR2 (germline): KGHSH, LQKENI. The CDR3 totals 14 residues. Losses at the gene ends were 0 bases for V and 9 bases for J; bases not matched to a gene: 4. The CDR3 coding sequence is TGTGCCAGCTCACCACCCGTTACAGGGGGCATTCAGTACTTC. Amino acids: CASSPPVTGGIQYF. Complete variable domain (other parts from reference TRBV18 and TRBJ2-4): NAGVMQNPRHLVRRRGQEARLRCSPMKGHSHVYWYRQLPEEGLKFMVYLQKENIIDESGMPKERFSAEFPKEGPSILRIQQVVRGDSAAYFCASSPPVTGGIQYFGAGTRLSVL.